Listed below are T cell receptor beta chains from one sample, sequenced in a study of blood T cell repertoires in COVID-19. Profiled with immunoSEQ multiplex PCR; TCRdb holds only in-frame clones, not every one. The sample gives tens of thousands of clones, just under 85% of which show up once; around 24% is in the top ten. Sample: peripheral blood. These receptors all come from a human donor with acute or convalescent COVID-19. The donor label of this sample is uncertain. Both conserved end residues are part of each CDR3. D genes are given only for firm matches. Clone size is given for some rows only: seen once, a few or many times, or a class if the clone is expanded.

clone_size: few
j_call: TRBJ2-7
v_call: TRBV7-2
d_call: TRBD2
cdr3_nt: TGTGCCAGCAGCCCCGGGGGGGTTCGAGAGCAGTACTTC
cdr3_aa: CASSPGGVREQYF

clone_size: .
j_call: TRBJ1-1
v_call: TRBV7-2
d_call: .
cdr3_nt: TGTGCCAGCAGCTCTCAGGGGTTTGAAGCTTTCTTT
cdr3_aa: CASSSQGFEAFF

clone_size: .
j_call: TRBJ1-3
v_call: TRBV19
d_call: .
cdr3_nt: TGTGCCAGTAGTCTCAGCCGGGACACAAGAAACACCATATATTTT
cdr3_aa: CASSLSRDTRNTIYF

clone_size: .
j_call: TRBJ1-5
v_call: TRBV6-1
d_call: TRBD1
cdr3_nt: TGTGCCAGCAGTGAACAGGGGACAGGGGATCAGCCCCAGCATTTT
cdr3_aa: CASSEQGTGDQPQHF

clone_size: few
j_call: TRBJ1-1
v_call: TRBV6-5
d_call: TRBD1
cdr3_nt: TGTGCCAGCAGTTACTCGAGCCCGGGACAGCCAGCTTTCTTT
cdr3_aa: CASSYSSPGQPAFF

clone_size: once
j_call: TRBJ2-7
v_call: TRBV6-5
d_call: TRBD2
cdr3_nt: TGTGCCAGCAGTTACTCGTTGGGACTAGCGGGAGAAGAGCAGTACTTC
cdr3_aa: CASSYSLGLAGEEQYF

clone_size: .
j_call: TRBJ2-7
v_call: TRBV4-3
d_call: TRBD1
cdr3_nt: TGCGCCAGCAGCCAAGATGGGACAGGGGGTTTCTACGAGCAGTACTTC
cdr3_aa: CASSQDGTGGFYEQYF

clone_size: once
j_call: TRBJ2-2
v_call: TRBV28
d_call: TRBD1
cdr3_nt: TGTGCCAGCCTAACCGGGACAGGGGTCACCGGGGAGCTGTTTTTT
cdr3_aa: CASLTGTGVTGELFF

clone_size: .
j_call: TRBJ2-1
v_call: TRBV11-3
d_call: .
cdr3_nt: TGTGCCAGCAGCTCCCGGGTCTCCTACAATGAGCAGTTCTTC
cdr3_aa: CASSSRVSYNEQFF

clone_size: .
j_call: TRBJ2-1
v_call: TRBV6-4
d_call: .
cdr3_nt: TGTGCCAGCAGTGACTCGCCAGCGTTAGGCTCCTACAATGAGCAGTTCTTC
cdr3_aa: CASSDSPALGSYNEQFF

clone_size: few
j_call: TRBJ1-2
v_call: TRBV7-2
d_call: TRBD1
cdr3_nt: TGTGCCAGCAGCCGACAGGGGAGCGGCTACACCTTC
cdr3_aa: CASSRQGSGYTF

clone_size: .
j_call: TRBJ2-4
v_call: TRBV3-1/TRBV3-2
d_call: TRBD2
cdr3_nt: TGTGCCAGCAGCCAAGATAAGCGGGAGCAGAACATTCAGTACTTC
cdr3_aa: CASSQDKREQNIQYF

clone_size: .
j_call: TRBJ2-3
v_call: TRBV7-9
d_call: .
cdr3_nt: TGTGCCAGCAGCCCTACCACAGGCACAGATACGCAGTATTTT
cdr3_aa: CASSPTTGTDTQYF

clone_size: .
j_call: TRBJ1-6
v_call: TRBV5-1
d_call: TRBD1
cdr3_nt: TGCGCCAGCAGCCGCGACAGGGATTCACCCCTCCACTTT
cdr3_aa: CASSRDRDSPLHF

clone_size: .
j_call: TRBJ2-3
v_call: TRBV7-2
d_call: .
cdr3_nt: TGTGCCAGCAGCTTAGCCCGATCGGGCACAGATACGCAGTATTTT
cdr3_aa: CASSLARSGTDTQYF

clone_size: .
j_call: TRBJ2-7
v_call: TRBV7-8
d_call: .
cdr3_nt: TGTGCCAGCAGCTTAGCGCAGGTCTCCTACGAGCAGTACTTC
cdr3_aa: CASSLAQVSYEQYF

clone_size: few
j_call: TRBJ2-7
v_call: TRBV5-4
d_call: .
cdr3_nt: TGTGCCAGCAGCTCCGAACGGGGATTCGACGAGCAGTACTTC
cdr3_aa: CASSSERGFDEQYF

clone_size: few
j_call: TRBJ2-7
v_call: TRBV5-1
d_call: .
cdr3_nt: TGCGCCAGCAGCTTGATAGACAGGTCCTACGAGCAGTACTTC
cdr3_aa: CASSLIDRSYEQYF

clone_size: .
j_call: TRBJ1-5
v_call: TRBV27
d_call: TRBD1
cdr3_nt: TGTGCCAGCACTACATCCGGGACAGGGTTTGAGCCCCAGCATTTT
cdr3_aa: CASTTSGTGFEPQHF

clone_size: .
j_call: TRBJ2-2
v_call: TRBV25-1
d_call: .
cdr3_nt: TGTGCCAGCAGTGGTCAAGGGGCCACCGGGGAGCTGTTTTTT
cdr3_aa: CASSGQGATGELFF

clone_size: .
j_call: TRBJ2-5
v_call: TRBV10-2
d_call: TRBD1
cdr3_nt: TGCGCCAGTTGGGTGTGGACAGGCTCCGCTCAAGAGACCCAGTACTTC
cdr3_aa: CASWVWTGSAQETQYF

clone_size: .
j_call: TRBJ2-2
v_call: TRBV9
d_call: .
cdr3_nt: TGTGCCAGCAGCCTCTTCGGGGAGCTGTTTTTT
cdr3_aa: CASSLFGELFF

clone_size: .
j_call: TRBJ1-1
v_call: TRBV3-1/TRBV3-2
d_call: .
cdr3_nt: TGTGCCAGCAGCCGGGGGCAGCCGAACACTGAAGCTTTCTTT
cdr3_aa: CASSRGQPNTEAFF

clone_size: .
j_call: TRBJ1-6
v_call: TRBV29-1
d_call: TRBD1
cdr3_nt: TGCAGCGTTAGACGCAGGGGGCTCACTAATTCACCCCTCCACTTT
cdr3_aa: CSVRRRGLTNSPLHF

clone_size: .
j_call: TRBJ1-5
v_call: TRBV29-1
d_call: .
cdr3_nt: TGCAGCGTTGGGGAGGGGTCCAACAATCAGCCCCAGCATTTT
cdr3_aa: CSVGEGSNNQPQHF

clone_size: .
j_call: TRBJ1-1
v_call: TRBV7-2
d_call: TRBD1
cdr3_nt: TGTGCCAGCAGAAGCCGGACAGGCTTAGTAGCTTTCTTT
cdr3_aa: CASRSRTGLVAFF

clone_size: .
j_call: TRBJ2-5
v_call: TRBV19
d_call: .
cdr3_nt: TGTGCCAGTAGTATAAGAGCAGAGACCCAGTACTTC
cdr3_aa: CASSIRAETQYF

clone_size: .
j_call: TRBJ1-1
v_call: TRBV18
d_call: .
cdr3_nt: TGTGCCAGCTCACAACTACCGACCGGGACTCAGGGAGAAACTGAAGCTTTCTTT
cdr3_aa: CASSQLPTGTQGETEAFF

clone_size: few
j_call: TRBJ1-1
v_call: TRBV27
d_call: TRBD1
cdr3_nt: TGTGCCAGCAGTTTGATGGGACAGGGATTTCGGGGTAGCACTGAAGCTTTCTTT
cdr3_aa: CASSLMGQGFRGSTEAFF

clone_size: .
j_call: TRBJ2-1
v_call: TRBV7-3
d_call: TRBD1
cdr3_nt: TGTGCCAGCAGCTTCGGACAGGGGAGTAGTAATGAGCAGTTCTTC
cdr3_aa: CASSFGQGSSNEQFF

clone_size: .
j_call: TRBJ1-1
v_call: TRBV20-1
d_call: .
cdr3_nt: TGCAGTGCTAGTAAGGCCGGGGTTTACACTGAAGCTTTCTTT
cdr3_aa: CSASKAGVYTEAFF

clone_size: .
j_call: TRBJ2-1
v_call: TRBV9
d_call: TRBD1
cdr3_nt: TGTGCCAGCAGCGTAGGGGGGGACAGGGTTAGCGATGAGCAGTTCTTC
cdr3_aa: CASSVGGDRVSDEQFF

clone_size: .
j_call: TRBJ1-2
v_call: TRBV7-9
d_call: TRBD1
cdr3_nt: TGTGCCAGCAGCCAAACCGGGACAGGGCTTGATGGCTACACCTTC
cdr3_aa: CASSQTGTGLDGYTF

clone_size: few
j_call: TRBJ1-1
v_call: TRBV3-1/TRBV3-2
d_call: .
cdr3_nt: TGTGCCAGCAGCCAAGTCGGGGTGTTGAACACTGAAGCTTTCTTT
cdr3_aa: CASSQVGVLNTEAFF

clone_size: .
j_call: TRBJ1-1
v_call: TRBV19
d_call: .
cdr3_nt: TGTGCCAGCGTTGGGGGCCCCTTCTATGTAGGCACTGAAGCTTTCTTT
cdr3_aa: CASVGGPFYVGTEAFF

clone_size: .
j_call: TRBJ2-3
v_call: TRBV28
d_call: .
cdr3_nt: TGTGCCAGCAGTTTATCAGGTCGGGGAGCAGATACGCAGTATTTT
cdr3_aa: CASSLSGRGADTQYF

clone_size: .
j_call: TRBJ1-1
v_call: TRBV7-3
d_call: .
cdr3_nt: TGTGCCAGCAGCTTAGGACAGAACACTGAAGCTTTCTTT
cdr3_aa: CASSLGQNTEAFF

clone_size: .
j_call: TRBJ1-2
v_call: TRBV5-1
d_call: TRBD1
cdr3_nt: TGCGCCAGCAGCTTGCGGCAGGGGGGTAACTATGGCTACACCTTC
cdr3_aa: CASSLRQGGNYGYTF

clone_size: .
j_call: TRBJ2-5
v_call: TRBV27
d_call: TRBD2
cdr3_nt: TGTGCCAGCAGTGCTAGCGGGGGGGCCTGGCGAGAGACCCAGTACTTC
cdr3_aa: CASSASGGAWRETQYF

clone_size: .
j_call: TRBJ1-4
v_call: TRBV10-3
d_call: .
cdr3_nt: TGTGCCATCAGATCAGGCGAAAAACTGTTTTTT
cdr3_aa: CAIRSGEKLFF

clone_size: .
j_call: TRBJ2-2
v_call: TRBV7-3
d_call: .
cdr3_nt: TGTGCCAGCAGCTTAGGCGGGGCCACCGGGGAGCTGTTTTTT
cdr3_aa: CASSLGGATGELFF

clone_size: .
j_call: TRBJ1-4
v_call: TRBV5-1
d_call: TRBD1
cdr3_nt: TGCGCCAGCAGCTTCTCCCCTCACAGGGGGAGCGATGAAAAACTGTTTTTT
cdr3_aa: CASSFSPHRGSDEKLFF

clone_size: .
j_call: TRBJ1-5
v_call: TRBV6-6
d_call: .
cdr3_nt: TGTGCCAGCAGTTACTCGAGCGGCGAGGATCAGCCCCAGCATTTT
cdr3_aa: CASSYSSGEDQPQHF